These 15 T cell receptor beta chains came from one sample sequenced in a study of blood T cell repertoires in COVID-19. Libraries were prepared by immunoSEQ multiplex PCR; TCRdb keeps only in-frame clonotypes and omits some of them. The table lists 62,000 or so clones, 78% of them singletons. Sequencing was performed on peripheral blood. These receptors were obtained from a man aged 60-69 years with COVID-19, enrolled during active disease.

The J gene is TRBJ2-7, the V gene TRBV5-4; TRBD2 matches at 8 bases. CDR1 is SGHNT and CDR2 is YYREEE in the germline V gene (reference sequence). V lost 4 bases, J lost 6 bases, and 9 bases stayed unmatched. The length of the CDR3 is 14 residues. CDR3 nucleotides: TGTGCCAGCAGCGTTAGTAGCGGGACGGTCGAGCAGTACTTC. Protein product: CASSVSSGTVEQYF.

The V and J genes are TRBV6-5 and TRBJ1-3; TRBD1 agrees at 7 bases. CDR3 length: 15 residues. CDR1 is MNHEY, CDR2 SVGAGI, per germline. With 6 bases clipped from V and 0 bases from J, the junction kept 5 bases outside the gene matches. The CDR3 region is CASRVQGSSGNTIYF. The CDR3 DNA follows: TGTGCCAGCAGGGTACAGGGGAGCTCTGGAAACACCATATATTTT.

The rearrangement uses TRBV19 and TRBJ2-7, with no clear D. The CDR3 consists of 13 residues. The V end lost 4 bases, the J end lost 0 bases, and 7 bases lay between the germline ends. Per germline, CDR1 LNHDA and CDR2 SQIVND (reference sequence). As DNA, the CDR3 is TGTGCCAGTAGTACTGTATCCTCCTACGAGCAGTACTTC. This sequence encodes CASSTVSSYEQYF.

The rearrangement joins TRBV6-6 to TRBJ2-3; D gene unclear. Trimming cost V 4 bases and J 0 bases, with 8 bases left between them. Per germline, CDR1 MNHNY and CDR2 SVGAGI (reference sequence). The CDR3 has 14 residues. The CDR3 sequence: CASSLPTSTDTQYF. The CDR3 DNA is TGTGCCAGCAGTTTACCTACTAGCACAGATACGCAGTATTTT.

The chain recombines TRBV19 with TRBJ1-2, with TRBD1 as a possible D gene (6 bases). Between the trimmed V and J ends, which lost 9 bases and 4 bases, there was a span of 12 bases. Looked up from germline, CDR1 is LNHDA and CDR2 is SQIVND (reference sequence). This CDR3 region has 12 residues. The CDR3 sequence is CASEGDPYGYTF. DNA for the CDR3: TGTGCCAGCGAGGGGGATCCCTATGGCTACACCTTC.

The chain carries TRBV29-1 and TRBJ2-5, with 10 bases identical to TRBD2. The CDR3 length is 16 residues. J gave up 4 bases and V 3 bases, and 11 bases lay outside the gene matches. Looked up from germline, CDR1 is SQVTM and CDR2 is ANQGSEA. CDR3 amino acids: CSVEDLAGGTTETQYF. CDR3 bases: TGCAGCGTTGAGGATTTAGCGGGGGGTACTACAGAGACCCAGTACTTC.

The V gene is TRBV19, the J gene TRBJ2-3; 10 bases agree with TRBD2. The germline CDR1 and CDR2 sequences are LNHDA and SQIVND (reference sequence). V lost 10 bases and J lost 5; bases outside the gene matches: 6. The CDR3 runs to 13 residues. The CDR3 DNA reads as TGTGCCACACGAGCGGGAGGGAAAGATACGCAGTATTTT. The encoded protein is CATRAGGKDTQYF. The entire variable domain, with the rest obtained from reference TRBV19 and TRBJ2-3, is as follows: DGGITQSPKYLFRKEGQNVTLSCEQNLNHDAMYWYRQDPGQGLRLIYYSQIVNDFQKGDIAEGYSVSREKKESFPLTVTSAQKNPTAFYLCATRAGGKDTQYFGPGTRLTVL.

The V and J genes are TRBV6-1 and TRBJ2-1; D perhaps matches TRBD2 (7 bases). This CDR3 is 15 amino acids long. Trimming left V 7 bases short and J 6 bases short, with 19 bases between. The V gene's germline CDR1 is MNHNS and CDR2 SASEGT. CDR3 residues: CASTTGASGSNEQFF. In nucleotides, the CDR3 is TGTGCCAGCACGACGGGGGCTAGCGGCTCCAATGAGCAGTTCTTC.

The chain couples TRBV5-6 to TRBJ2-3; D is unresolved. With 4 bases removed from V and 6 bases from J, the gap between germline ends came to 18 bases. The CDR3 contains 15 residues. Germline V lookup: CDR1 SGHDT, CDR2 YYEEEE. The CDR3 sequence is CASSARQILADTQYF. The CDR3 DNA reads TGTGCCAGCAGCGCCAGACAAATACTGGCGGATACGCAGTATTTT. Full variable domain (outside the CDR3, taken from reference TRBV5-6 and TRBJ2-3): DAGVTQSPTHLIKTRGQQVTLRCSPKSGHDTVSWYQQALGQGPQFIFQYYEEEERQRGNFPDRFSGHQFPNYSSELNVNALLLGDSALYLCASSARQILADTQYFGPGTRLTVL.

V is TRBV10-1 and J is TRBJ2-3, with TRBD2 matching over 7 bases. In germline, CDR1 is WNHNN, CDR2 SYGVQD (reference sequence). The CDR3 runs 14 residues. The V segment lost 6 bases and the J segment 0 bases; nucleotides outside the gene matches: 3. CDR3 in amino acids: CASRAGPSTDTQYF. Written as DNA, the CDR3 is TGCGCCAGCAGAGCGGGACCTAGCACAGATACGCAGTATTTT.

This chain uses TRBV19 with TRBJ1-6; D gene unclear. V gave up 4 bases and J gave up 8 bases, with 18 bases separating them. The CDR3 runs 16 residues. The germline V gene encodes CDR1 LNHDA and CDR2 SQIVND (reference sequence). The CDR3 nucleotides read TGTGCCAGTAGTACCCTGAGTCAGCGGGCTTATTCACCCCTCCACTTT. This sequence encodes CASSTLSQRAYSPLHF. Full variable domain (remainder filled in from reference TRBV19 and TRBJ1-6): DGGITQSPKYLFRKEGQNVTLSCEQNLNHDAMYWYRQDPGQGLRLIYYSQIVNDFQKGDIAEGYSVSREKKESFPLTVTSAQKNPTAFYLCASSTLSQRAYSPLHFGNGTRLTVT.

This sequence joins TRBV20-1 and TRBJ1-4; D gene uncertain. Germline CDR1 reads DFQATT; CDR2 reads SNEGSKA (reference sequence). Trimming removed 3 bases at V and 8 bases at J, with 7 bases between. The CDR3 runs 11 residues. The CDR3: CSARSLEKLFF. For the CDR3, the DNA is TGCAGTGCTAGGAGCCTCGAAAAACTGTTTTTT.

This sequence joins TRBV11-1 and TRBJ1-2; 7 nucleotides match TRBD1. This CDR3 contains 12 residues. Germline V lookup: CDR1 SGHAT, CDR2 FQDESV (reference sequence). Trimming took 6 bases from V and 4 from J; bases not matched to a gene: 2. CDR3 bases: TGTGCCAGCAGTAACAGGGGCTATGGCTACACCTTC. It specifies CASSNRGYGYTF.

This clone showed up just once. The rearrangement links TRBV6-5 to TRBJ1-1; the D gene is possibly TRBD1 (6 bases). The CDR3 sequence is 13 residues long. Per germline, CDR1 MNHEY and CDR2 SVGAGI. Between the trimmed V and J ends, which lost 6 bases and 5 bases, there was a span of 13 bases. CDR3 sequence reads: CASRHREGTEAFF. The CDR3 DNA follows: TGTGCCAGCAGGCACAGGGAAGGAACTGAAGCTTTCTTT.

The count of this clone is one. The V and J genes are TRBV5-6 and TRBJ2-2; 9 positions match TRBD1. The V gene's germline CDR1 is SGHDT and CDR2 YYEEEE. V shed 4 bases, J shed 3 bases, and the junction held 4 bases outside the gene matches. CDR3 size: 15 residues. This chain's CDR3 is CASSRTGEDTGELFF. CDR3 bases: TGTGCCAGCAGCAGGACAGGGGAGGACACCGGGGAGCTGTTTTTT.